Below, 13 T cell receptor beta chains from the same sample are listed, as sequenced in a study of breast tumors, draining lymph nodes, adjacent tissues. TCRdb reprocessed the multiplex PCR reads via MiXCR and lists one record per CDR3 protein. The repertoire holds around 290,000 distinct CDR3 sequences, with 30% as singletons. Breast cancer patients provided tissue from their axillary draining lymph nodes. The sequenced sample consisted of axillary lymph node tissue. These receptors came from a female donor with breast cancer. Some clones in this sample may be carry-over from other donors' samples.

This clonotype was picked up a small number of times. This could be a read error, since a much larger clone is one nucleotide away. The chain combines TRBV7-2 with TRBJ2-2; tentatively, D is TRBD1 (5 bases). V was trimmed by 5 bases and J by 4 bases, leaving 14 bases between them. CDR3 length equals 15 residues. The V gene's germline CDR1 is SGHTA and CDR2 FQGNSA. The DNA of the CDR3 is TGTGCCAGCAGCCTCGGACACTCCAGCACCGGGGAGCTGTTTTTT. It is translated as CASSLGHSSTGELFF.

In regard to this clonotype: One end of the junction is discordant with germline, which a read error may explain. The rearrangement uses TRBV7-7 and TRBJ2-2, with no clear D. Germline V gives CDR1 SSHAT, CDR2 FNYEAQ (reference sequence). The CDR3 spans 10 residues. The CDR3 sequence: CASSHGELFF. Here the CDR3 DNA reads TGTGCTAGCAGCCACGGGGAGCTGTTTTTT.

For this clonotype: Since a much larger clone is just one base distant, this may be a read error. The chain couples TRBV5-1 to TRBJ2-5, with D perhaps given as TRBD1 or TRBD2 (5 bases each). CDR1 SGHRS and CDR2 YFSETQ come from the germline V gene. The CDR3 spans 14 residues. CDR3 nucleotides: TGCGCCAGCAGCTTGGTGAGCGGACAAGAGATCCAGTACTTC. The encoded protein is CASSLVSGQEIQYF. The full variable domain, its missing parts supplied by reference TRBV5-1 and TRBJ2-5, is KAGVTQTPRYLIKTRGQQVTLSCSPISGHRSVSWYQQTPGQGLQFLFEYFSETQRNKGNFPGRFSGRQFSNSRSEMNVSTLELGDSALYLCASSLVSGQEIQYFGPGTRLLVL.

V gene TRBV28 combines with J gene TRBJ1-2; no clear D. Trimming took off 6 bases at V and 4 bases at J, with 18 bases between the two ends. The CDR3 contains 15 residues. From germline, CDR1 is MDHEN and CDR2 SYDVKM. The DNA of the CDR3 is TGTGCCAGCAGGGGCCCGGACGGACTCGCCTATGGCTACACCTTC. Translation gives CASRGPDGLAYGYTF.

This clonotype was seen many times. The chain recombines TRBV19 with TRBJ1-4, with D maybe TRBD1 (6 bases). The CDR3 spans 13 residues. CDR1 and CDR2 from the germline V gene are LNHDA and SQIVND (reference sequence). V lost 8 bases to trimming and J lost 5 bases, with 12 bases between them. CDR3 sequence reads: CASQGQPNEKLFF. In DNA, the CDR3 is TGTGCCAGTCAAGGACAGCCGAATGAAAAACTGTTTTTT.

The chain uses TRBV6-1 and TRBJ1-1; D uncertain. The V gene's germline CDR1 is MNHNS and CDR2 SASEGT. Deletions cut 5 bases from V and 4 bases from J, with 11 bases between. The CDR3 is made up of 13 amino acids. CDR3: CASSRTAGTEAFF. The CDR3 region has the DNA TGTGCCAGCAGTCGGACCGCCGGCACTGAAGCTTTCTTT.

This clonotype was seen only once. A much larger clone differs from this one at a single base, so this may be a read error. The chain is built from TRBV6-5 and TRBJ1-2; D ambiguous. Trimming pared 8 bases from V and 7 bases from J, leaving 14 bases between. This CDR3 spans 12 amino acids. Looked up from germline, CDR1 is MNHEY and CDR2 is SVGAGI. CDR3 sequence reads: CASGARSGGYTF. In DNA, the CDR3 is TGTGCCAGCGGAGCCCGCTCGGGTGGCTACACCTTC.

With respect to this clonotype: A much bigger clone sits one base away, suggesting this may be a read error. The rearrangement joins TRBV19 to TRBJ2-3; TRBD2 agrees at 9 bases. Trimming at V came to 11 bases and at J to 4 bases, leaving 10 bases not matched to a gene. Germline V gene sequence: CDR1 LNHDA, CDR2 SQIVND (reference sequence). The CDR3 extends over 14 amino acids. The CDR3 protein is CADSSAGGADTQYF. CDR3 coding DNA: TGTGCCGATAGTTCAGCGGGAGGCGCAGATACGCAGTATTTT.

This clonotype turned up a few times. The chain has TRBV5-6 and TRBJ2-5; 11 bases line up with TRBD2. Germline CDR1 reads SGHDT; CDR2 reads YYEEEE. J lost 5 bases, V lost 3 bases, and 24 bases had no gene match. This CDR3 region has 21 residues. DNA of the CDR3: TGTGCCAGCAGCTGGGGGACAGCGACGGACCTTTCTAGCGGGAGGTGGGAGACCCAGTACTTC. It specifies CASSWGTATDLSSGRWETQYF.

The chain recombines TRBV4-1 with TRBJ2-2; D unresolved. Germline V gene sequence: CDR1 MGHRA, CDR2 YSYEKL. CDR3 length: 14 residues. Trimming took off 1 base at V and 8 bases at J, with 11 bases between the two ends. CDR3 loop: CASSQAPPTGELFF. The CDR3 coding sequence is TGCGCCAGCAGCCAAGCACCGCCCACAGGGGAGCTGTTTTTT.

Regarding this clonotype: A much larger clone lies one base from this, so it may be a read error. This CDR3 reads CASRRDPRSGANVLAF. In DNA, the CDR3 is TGTGCCAGCAGGCGGGACCCCCGCTCTGGGGCCAACGTCCTGGCTTTC. This rearrangement joins TRBV6-5 to TRBJ2-6; possible D gene TRBD2, 6 bases. This CDR3 spans 16 amino acids. Germline CDR1 and CDR2: MNHEY and SVGAGI.

J is TRBJ2-2 and V is TRBV29-1; 11 bases line up with TRBD2. V trimming: 6 bases; J trimming: 3 bases; junction bases outside the gene matches: 3. CDR3 length equals 14 residues. Germline loops: CDR1 SQVTM, CDR2 ANQGSEA. CDR3 amino acids: CSVLAGDDTGELFF. Written as DNA, the CDR3 is TGCAGCGTACTAGCGGGAGACGACACCGGGGAGCTGTTTTTT.

This clonotype was found many times. V usage is TRBV5-1 and J usage is TRBJ1-6, with 8 bases matching TRBD1. Germline values: CDR1 SGHRS, CDR2 YFSETQ. This CDR3 has 15 residues. After removal of 2 bases from V and 6 bases from J, the junction contained 4 bases not matched to a gene. The CDR3 is CASSFRDRSNSPLHF. CDR3 nucleotides: TGCGCCAGCAGCTTCCGGGACAGGTCTAATTCACCCCTCCACTTT.